This T cell receptor (beta chain) was recorded in a study of human T cells and chemical hapten exposure. Study-wide findings and caveats: There was no change with DPC sensitization in TCRs above 1 in 1000 frequency. Healthy people's immune response may differ from that of the donors, who had alopecia.

The time point denotes: pre-sensitization, week 0. The treatment denotes: therapeutic diphenylcyclopropenone sensitization with weekly scalp DPC. The study drew its donors from alopecia patients who were 18 to 70 years old and suitable for DPC. Total RNA was isolated from whole blood that had not been fractionated. Germline V CDR1 and CDR2: SQVTM, ANQGSEA. Germline trimming cut 4 bases from V and 7 bases from J; bases unmatched to any gene: 4. The CDR3 contains 11 residues. TCRdb passed the RACE reads through MiXCR, listing each CDR3 protein once. The table includes 40,000 or so distinct CDR3 sequences, about 10% detected once. This clonotype has a handful of counts. Antigen unknown.

The material was whole blood, obtained in connection with sensitization to the hapten diphenylcyclopropenone (DPC). The chain is built from TRBV29-1 and TRBJ2-7; 7 nucleotides agree with TRBD1. The sequence came from a man aged 25 to 40 with alopecia areata. Some clones in this sample may be carry-over from other donors' samples. The CDR3 DNA sequence: TGCAGCGTTGTAACAGGGGATGAGCAGTACTTC. Its translation is CSVVTGDEQYF.